This T cell receptor beta chain was recovered during a study of CD8 T cells in ankylosing spondylitis. Findings of the study overall: Some of these motif variants have turned up before, in reports on reactive arthritis synovial fluid and blood. Significant enrichment of disease-linked clones was reportedly seen in matched ankylosing spondylitis synovial fluid. Seemingly characteristic of ankylosing spondylitis blood was a TCR beta motif consisting of eight highly homologous variants.

Libraries for TCR beta were made by quantitative 5'-RACE with molecular barcodes. One entry per CDR3 protein, called by TCRdb with MiXCR from the 5' RACE reads. Of over 700,000 distinct CDR3 sequences listed, 19% are singletons. Worth noting for this clonotype: Its antigen is as yet unknown. A read error may account for a junction end that differs from germline.

The CDR3 has 13 amino acids. Per the germline V gene, CDR1 is SSHAT and CDR2 is FNYEAQ (reference sequence). The source material was blood, either unsorted or a sorted T cell fraction (not recorded which). The receptor comes from a male donor with ankylosing spondylitis. The chain links TRBV7-7 to TRBJ2-5; the D is unclear. The CDR3 reads CASSLVTQETQYF. CDR3 DNA: TGTGCTAGCAGCTTGGTTACCCAAGAGACCCAGTACTTC. The complete variable domain, with remaining parts taken from reference TRBV7-7 and TRBJ2-5, reads GAGVSQSPRYKVTKRGQDVTLRCDPISSHATLYWYQQALGQGPEFLTYFNYEAQPDKSGLPSDRFSAERPEGSISTLTIQRTEQRDSAMYRCASSLVTQETQYFGPGTRLLVL.